The 25 T cell receptor beta chains below all came from one sample that was sequenced in a study of identical twins. TCRdb itself ran the 5' RACE reads through MiXCR, one entry per CDR3 protein. The sample includes approximately 1.8 million distinct CDR3 sequences, less than 35% of them seen just once. Sequencing was done on a sample of cord blood. These receptors came from a newborn girl in good health.

This rearrangement joins TRBV10-3 to TRBJ2-7; 8 bases are shared with TRBD1. Germline CDR1 and CDR2: ENHRY and SYGVKD. V was clipped by 0 bases and J by 5 bases; unmatched bases: 0. The CDR3 has 13 amino acids. CDR3 amino acids: CAISESTGDEQYF. For the CDR3, the DNA is TGTGCCATCAGTGAGTCGACAGGGGACGAGCAGTACTTC.

In this sample, this clonotype turned up a few times. The rearrangement uses TRBV9 and TRBJ2-7; the D gene is possibly TRBD2 (5 bases). V was trimmed by 5 bases and J by 7 bases, leaving 25 bases between them. There are 16 residues in the CDR3. CDR1 and CDR2 (germline): SGDLS, YYNGEE. This CDR3 reads CASSKGGRLGDNEQYF. In DNA form, the CDR3 reads TGTGCCAGCAGTAAGGGTGGTAGGTTGGGAGACAATGAGCAGTACTTC.

This sequence joins TRBV4-1 and TRBJ2-1, with D unclear. CDR1 and CDR2 (germline): MGHRA, YSYEKL. Trimming cost V 1 base and J 5 bases, with 12 bases left between them. This CDR3 is 15 amino acids long. The CDR3 DNA reads TGCGCCAGCAGCCAAGGAGAGTTCAGGCACAATGAGCAGTTCTTC. Amino acids: CASSQGEFRHNEQFF.

The J gene is TRBJ2-7, the V gene TRBV6-2 or TRBV6-3, with a weak D call TRBD2 (5 bases). Germline CDR1 is MNHEY and CDR2 is SVGEGT. V gave up 2 bases and J gave up 3 bases, with 14 bases separating them. The CDR3 runs to 15 residues. The chain's CDR3 is CASSYNGAEIYEQYF. In DNA, the CDR3 is TGTGCCAGCAGTTACAATGGAGCGGAGATCTACGAGCAGTACTTC.

As to this clonotype: Relative to the germline gene, one junction end is altered; a read error may explain this. The genes are TRBV14 and TRBJ2-1; TRBD2 aligns across 8 bases. This CDR3 contains 18 residues. The germline V gene encodes CDR1 SGHDN and CDR2 FVKESK. The chain's CDR3 is CASSQVTTSGGRYNEQFF. CDR3 bases: TGCGCCAGCAGCCAAGTCACAACGTCGGGCGGGAGGTACAATGAGCAGTTCTTC.

J is TRBJ1-2 and V is TRBV3-1; D uncertain. In germline, CDR1 is LGHDT, CDR2 YNNKEL (reference sequence). This CDR3 has 15 amino acids. Trimming pared 4 bases from V and 7 bases from J, leaving 19 bases between. The CDR3 reads CASSLTGARVFGYTF. The CDR3 DNA sequence: TGTGCCAGCAGCCTAACCGGCGCGCGGGTATTTGGCTACACCTTC. The variable domain in full, with the rest retrieved from reference TRBV3-1 and TRBJ1-2, is DTAVSQTPKYLVTQMGNDKSIKCEQNLGHDTMYWYKQDSKKFLKIMFSYNNKELIINETVPNRFSPKSPDKAHLNLHINSLELGDSAVYFCASSLTGARVFGYTFGSGTRLTVV.

The V and J genes are TRBV4-1 and TRBJ2-1, with a tentative D call TRBD2 (6 bases). V was shortened by 1 base and J by 0 bases, with 13 bases between the two germline ends. The CDR3 has 17 amino acids. CDR1 and CDR2 (germline): MGHRA, YSYEKL. The CDR3 here is CASSQGGHGSSYNEQFF. The CDR3 nucleotides are TGCGCCAGCAGCCAAGGTGGTCACGGGAGCTCCTACAATGAGCAGTTCTTC.

CDR3 in amino acids: CASVGDRDTQYF. The CDR3 bases are TGTGCCAGCGTTGGGGACAGGGATACGCAGTATTTT. The genes are TRBV6-6 and TRBJ2-3, with 8 bases fitting TRBD1. The CDR3 has 12 residues. CDR1 is MNHNY and CDR2 is SVGAGI in the germline V gene (reference sequence). J lost 6 bases, V lost 8 bases, and 4 bases had no gene match.

This clonotype was detected only a few times. The chain joins TRBV10-3 to TRBJ1-1, with 7 bases lining up with TRBD1. The V gene end was trimmed by 11 bases and the J gene end by 4 bases; junction bases not matched to a gene: 7. In germline, CDR1 is ENHRY, CDR2 SYGVKD. CDR3 length: 12 residues. CDR3 in amino acids: CAVQTGSTEAFF. The CDR3 DNA is TGTGCCGTTCAGACAGGGTCCACTGAAGCTTTCTTT.

J is TRBJ1-2 and V is TRBV25-1; maybe TRBD1 (5 bases). The CDR3 totals 13 residues. The germline gives CDR1 MGHDK, CDR2 SYGVNS. V was shortened by 5 bases and J by 3 bases, with 10 bases between the two germline ends. The CDR3, as DNA: TGTGCCAGCAGTAAGTCGGGACACTATGGCTACACCTTC. Its protein is CASSKSGHYGYTF.

The chain uses TRBV15 and TRBJ1-2; TRBD1 aligns across 7 bases. The J segment lost 4 bases and the V segment lost 0 bases, leaving 11 bases of the junction unmatched. The germline CDR1 and CDR2 sequences are LNHNV and YYDKDF (reference sequence). The CDR3 is 17 residues long. The CDR3 DNA follows: TGTGCCACCAGCAGAGATTGGTCGCAGGGGGTCCTCTATGGCTACACCTTC. Its translation: CATSRDWSQGVLYGYTF.

The chain joins TRBV6-2 or TRBV6-3 to TRBJ2-2; D remains ambiguous. This CDR3 has 13 amino acids. V lost 0 bases and J lost 8, with 7 bases in between. Germline assignment: CDR1 MNHEY and CDR2 SVGEGT. CDR3 in amino acids: CASSYSGFGELFF. The CDR3, as DNA: TGTGCCAGCAGTTACTCGGGATTTGGGGAGCTGTTTTTT.

The chain has TRBV4-1 and TRBJ1-1, with D possibly being TRBD1 (6 bases). The CDR3 loop spans 15 amino acids. CDR1 and CDR2 (germline): MGHRA, YSYEKL. The germline V and J ends were trimmed by 2 bases and 0 bases, with 10 bases remaining between them. The DNA of the CDR3 is TGCGCCAGCAGCCAAAGGGACAACTTGAACACTGAAGCTTTCTTT. Translating it yields CASSQRDNLNTEAFF.

This clonotype was seen only a few times. The chain employs TRBV3-1 and TRBJ2-7, with 9 nucleotides matching TRBD2. The germline V gene has CDR1 LGHDT and CDR2 YNNKEL (reference sequence). The V gene end was trimmed by 1 base and the J gene end by 3 bases; junction bases not matched to a gene: 16. CDR3 size: 19 residues. For the CDR3, the DNA is TGTGCCAGCAGCCAAGTAGGTCAACTTTTGGGACTAGCCTTCTACGAGCAGTACTTC. Translation gives CASSQVGQLLGLAFYEQYF.

This chain joins TRBV5-1 and TRBJ2-1; D gene unclear. The CDR3 loop spans 15 amino acids. Trimming stripped 2 bases from V and 9 bases from J, with 18 bases between. Germline V gene data show CDR1 as SGHRS and CDR2 as YFSETQ. In DNA form, the CDR3 reads TGCGCCAGCAGCTTTATCGTGGCGGCCCACGGTGAGCAGTTCTTC. Translation gives CASSFIVAAHGEQFF. Full variable domain (remainder filled in from reference TRBV5-1 and TRBJ2-1): KAGVTQTPRYLIKTRGQQVTLSCSPISGHRSVSWYQQTPGQGLQFLFEYFSETQRNKGNFPGRFSGRQFSNSRSEMNVSTLELGDSALYLCASSFIVAAHGEQFFGPGTRLTVL.

This clonotype has a count of ten or more. V and J are TRBV3-1 and TRBJ2-3; 11 nucleotides agree with TRBD2. CDR3 length: 16 amino acids. With 2 bases clipped from V and 0 bases from J, the junction kept 1 base outside the gene matches. CDR1 is LGHDT and CDR2 is YNNKEL in the germline V gene (reference sequence). For the CDR3, the DNA is TGTGCCAGCAGCCAACGGACTAGCGGGAGCACAGATACGCAGTATTTT. It yields the protein CASSQRTSGSTDTQYF.

The chain employs TRBV12-3 or TRBV12-4 and TRBJ2-3, with D possibly TRBD2 on 6 matching bases. Trimming cost V 3 bases and J 15 bases, with 25 bases left between them. The CDR3 is 15 residues long. The CDR3 loop reads CASSLGGIRADTEYF. For the CDR3, the DNA is TGTGCCAGCAGTTTGGGCGGGATCCGCGCAGATACGGAATATTTT.

This clonotype was detected only a few times. The chain uses TRBV28 and TRBJ2-7; D perhaps matches TRBD2 (5 bases). The CDR3 is 15 residues long. Germline values: CDR1 MDHEN, CDR2 SYDVKM. V lost 3 bases and J 0 bases, leaving 12 bases between the germline ends. CDR3 protein: CASSFPTRDSYEQYF. The CDR3 bases are TGTGCCAGCAGTTTCCCCACTCGGGACTCCTACGAGCAGTACTTC.

The J gene is TRBJ2-4, the V gene TRBV7-2; the D gene is possibly TRBD2 (5 bases). The CDR3 runs 18 residues. V lost 5 bases to trimming and J lost 1 base, with 21 bases between them. The germline CDR1 and CDR2 sequences are SGHTA and FQGNSA. The CDR3 nucleotides read TGTGCCAGCAGCCCCTTAGCGTCGGTGAGAGGGGCCAAAAACATTCAGTACTTC. Translation: CASSPLASVRGAKNIQYF.

This clonotype was picked up a small number of times. The chain couples TRBV5-1 to TRBJ2-3; D is uncertain. There are 13 residues in the CDR3. Germline CDR1 and CDR2: SGHRS and YFSETQ. V lost 9 bases and J 0 bases, leaving 11 bases between the germline ends. CDR3 in amino acids: CATRGYSTDTQYF. CDR3 bases: TGCGCCACCCGCGGTTATAGCACAGATACGCAGTATTTT. Together with reference TRBV5-1 and TRBJ2-3, the CDR3 gives the full variable domain: KAGVTQTPRYLIKTRGQQVTLSCSPISGHRSVSWYQQTPGQGLQFLFEYFSETQRNKGNFPGRFSGRQFSNSRSEMNVSTLELGDSALYLCATRGYSTDTQYFGPGTRLTVL.

This clonotype was seen only a few times. V and J are TRBV3-1 and TRBJ2-7; 9 bases line up with TRBD1. Unmatched junction bases numbered 6, after V lost 3 bases and J lost 0 bases. This CDR3 has 16 residues. Germline CDR1 is LGHDT and CDR2 is YNNKEL (reference sequence). DNA for the CDR3: TGTGCCAGCAGCCACGGACAGGGGCGAAACTCCTACGAGCAGTACTTC. Translating it yields CASSHGQGRNSYEQYF.

V usage is TRBV12-3 or TRBV12-4 and J usage is TRBJ2-3, with 15 bases aligning to TRBD2. The CDR3 consists of 17 residues. V shed 6 bases and J 2 bases; nucleotides not matched to a gene: 6. The CDR3 sequence is CASSSGTSGRITDTQYF. The CDR3 nucleotides are TGTGCCAGCAGCAGCGGGACTAGCGGGAGGATCACAGATACGCAGTATTTT.

This sequence joins TRBV11-2 and TRBJ2-1; 8 bases map to TRBD2. CDR1 and CDR2 from the germline V gene are SGHAT and FQNNGV. This CDR3 is built from 17 residues. J gave up 6 bases and V 6 bases, and 16 bases lay outside the gene matches. The CDR3 DNA reads TGTGCCAGCAGATTTCTAGCGGGCACAGGTGCCGGCAATGAGCAGTTCTTC. Its translation: CASRFLAGTGAGNEQFF.

J is TRBJ2-3 and V is TRBV20-1, with 9 bases identical to TRBD2. Germline CDR1 reads DFQATT; CDR2 reads SNEGSKA (reference sequence). CDR3 size: 15 residues. V dropped 2 bases and J dropped 2; count of bases not matched to a gene: 5. In DNA form, the CDR3 reads TGCAGTGCTAGAATCCTAGCGGGGATCACAGATACGCAGTATTTT. Encoded protein: CSARILAGITDTQYF.

This clonotype was picked up a small number of times. The chain has TRBV29-1 and TRBJ2-1, with 10 bases aligning to TRBD1. The CDR3 is made up of 11 amino acids. Losses at the gene ends were 7 bases for V and 6 bases for J; bases not matched to a gene: 0. Germline CDR1 and CDR2: SQVTM and ANQGSEA. CDR3 nucleotide sequence: TGCAGCGGGACAGGGGGCAATGAGCAGTTCTTC. Protein: CSGTGGNEQFF.